These 9 T cell receptor beta chains came from one sample sequenced in a study of T cell responses to AZD1222 COVID-19 vaccine. TCRdb's table, derived via immunoSEQ multiplex PCR, lists solely in-frame clones and lacks some. This table has about 170,000 clones, approximately 92% appearing once. The material sequenced was peripheral blood, taken on day 0 of AZD1222 vaccination. The source is an adult in good health.

This clone was recorded a few times. J is TRBJ1-2 and V is TRBV2, with D maybe TRBD1 (6 bases). CDR3 size: 12 residues. V lost 7 bases to trimming and J lost 6 bases, with 12 bases between them. Germline lookup yields CDR1 SNHLY and CDR2 FYNNEI. CDR3 region: CASNRDSNGYTF. CDR3 nucleotides: TGTGCCAGCAACAGGGATTCGAATGGCTACACCTTC.

The V gene is TRBV30, the J gene TRBJ2-6; D unresolved. The CDR3 loop spans 16 amino acids. The germline CDR1 and CDR2 sequences are GTSNPN and SVGIG (reference sequence). V shed 0 bases and J shed 0 bases, with 9 bases lying between them. As DNA, the CDR3 is TGTGCCTGGAGTGTCGGTGAGAACTCTGGGGCCAACGTCCTGACTTTC. It translates to CAWSVGENSGANVLTF.

The chain is built from TRBV7-9 and TRBJ1-2; D is uncertain. Germline V gives CDR1 SEHNR, CDR2 FQNEAQ (reference sequence). The CDR3 length is 14 residues. The V and J ends lost 1 base and 8 bases respectively, with 14 bases between them. In DNA form, the CDR3 reads TGTGCCAGCAGCTTAGGCGCCGGACTAGGGGGCTACACCTTC. Encoded protein: CASSLGAGLGGYTF.

V gene TRBV29-1 combines with J gene TRBJ2-5; perhaps TRBD1 as D (6 bases). The CDR3 sequence is 13 residues long. Trimming left V 2 bases short and J 1 base short, with 8 bases between. Germline CDR1 SQVTM, CDR2 ANQGSEA. The CDR3 DNA follows: TGCAGCGTTGAATCCAGGGGCCAAGAGACCCAGTACTTC. Translated, it gives CSVESRGQETQYF.

The chain has TRBV6-1 and TRBJ1-4; 10 nucleotides agree with TRBD1. CDR3 length: 15 residues. V shed 1 base and J 8 bases; nucleotides not matched to a gene: 4. Germline V gene sequence: CDR1 MNHNS, CDR2 SASEGT. The DNA for the CDR3 is TGTGCCAGCAGTGAAGGCGGGACAGGGGCCGAAAAACTGTTTTTT. Its protein is CASSEGGTGAEKLFF.

The chain employs TRBV28 and TRBJ2-6; 8 positions match TRBD1. From germline, CDR1 is MDHEN and CDR2 SYDVKM. The CDR3 totals 18 residues. Trimming at V came to 2 bases and at J to 0 bases, leaving 6 bases not matched to a gene. The CDR3 is CASSLIGQGYSGANVLTF. CDR3 nucleotides: TGTGCCAGCAGTTTAATAGGACAGGGCTACTCTGGGGCCAACGTCCTGACTTTC.

The chain couples TRBV7-9 to TRBJ2-1; TRBD1 aligns across 7 bases. Germline loops: CDR1 SEHNR, CDR2 FQNEAQ (reference sequence). J was trimmed by 16 bases and V by 6 bases; bases with no gene match: 9. CDR3 length equals 11 residues. The CDR3 coding sequence is TGTGCCAGCAGGCTCGACAGGGAAGTTTTCTTC. Its protein product is CASRLDREVFF.

The chain joins TRBV6-4 to TRBJ1-6; D gene unclear. V lost 7 bases to trimming and J lost 0 bases, with 10 bases between them. The germline gives CDR1 MRHNA, CDR2 SNTAGT. This CDR3 comprises 15 residues. In DNA form, the CDR3 reads TGTGCCAGCAAGGCGGGGAGCTCCTATAATTCACCCCTCCACTTT. It codes for CASKAGSSYNSPLHF.

This clone was counted a single time. The CDR3 sequence: CASSEVWGPDPETQYF. The CDR3 bases are TGTGCCAGCAGCGAGGTTTGGGGGCCCGACCCGGAGACCCAGTACTTC. The V and J genes are TRBV11-1 and TRBJ2-5, with D perhaps matching TRBD1 (6 bases). Germline V gives CDR1 SGHAT, CDR2 FQDESV (reference sequence). The V end lost 5 bases, the J end lost 5 bases, and 21 bases lay between the germline ends. The CDR3 consists of 16 residues.